This TCR beta chain derives from a study of shared clonotypes between healthy human individuals. TCRdb keeps only in-frame clones here, not all; method: immunoSEQ multiplex PCR. The data show more than 2 million clones, 85% to 95% seen once. The investigators split CD4+ cells into a CD45RA+ naive subset and a CD45RA-negative memory subset. The germline V gene encodes CDR1 GTSNPN and CDR2 SVGIG (reference sequence). The CDR3 length is 12 residues. V gave up 5 bases and J gave up 1 base, with 8 bases separating them. J is TRBJ1-1 and V is TRBV30; D not resolved. Sequenced input: naive CD4+ T cells sorted from blood. Subset here: CD45RA+ positively selected. This receptor was obtained from a young man in good health. In DNA, the CDR3 is TGTGCCTGGGCCCCAGGGAACACTGAAGCTTTCTTT. Its protein is CAWAPGNTEAFF.